The present T cell receptor beta chain was sequenced within a study of blood T cell repertoires in COVID-19. Study summary: Samples came from the United States, Italy and Spain, spanning acute and convalescent COVID-19.

Germline CDR1 reads LNHDA; CDR2 reads SQIVND (reference sequence). Trimming at V came to 5 bases and at J to 4 bases, leaving 8 bases not matched to a gene. The CDR3 has 15 amino acids. In its sample, this clone was seen a few times. Different DNA sequences within this sample yield the same CDR3. Methods used by the authors: Counts of nucleated cells, estimated from reference gene primer amplification, were obtained. TCRdb keeps only in-frame clones here, not all; method: immunoSEQ multiplex PCR. V and J calls and clone size are those listed in that table; D and trimming were worked out from the DNA. Found here are about 42,000 clones, about 88% of them singletons; the top ten hold around 2.3%.

The TCR originated in a human donor in a cohort sampled during active COVID-19. The sample taken for sequencing was peripheral blood. The gene calls are TRBV19 and TRBJ1-5; 7 nucleotides agree with TRBD1. CDR3 sequence reads: CASSPQGRGNQPQHF. CDR3 sequence (DNA): TGTGCCAGTAGTCCCCAGGGCAGGGGGAATCAGCCCCAGCATTTT. Looking up the rest from reference TRBV19 and TRBJ1-5 gives the full variable domain: DGGITQSPKYLFRKEGQNVTLSCEQNLNHDAMYWYRQDPGQGLRLIYYSQIVNDFQKGDIAEGYSVSREKKESFPLTVTSAQKNPTAFYLCASSPQGRGNQPQHFGDGTRLSIL.